This TCR beta chain was recovered during a study of shared clonotypes between healthy human individuals. Study at large: The study enrolled two women and a few men aged 18 to 49.

This CDR3 comprises 14 residues. Trimming took 4 bases from V and 2 from J; bases not matched to a gene: 2. Germline CDR1 reads SGHNT; CDR2 reads YYREEE (reference sequence). Naive CD4+ cells were CD45RA-selected; the remaining cells were memory. Produced via immunoSEQ multiplex PCR; TCRdb's table is partial and in-frame only. The sample carries 950,000 to 1,100,000 clones, approximately 80% recorded once. Sequencing was carried out using memory CD4+ T cells from PBMCs. Noted subset: CD45RA-negative fraction. The source of this sequence is a man younger than 35 in good health. Some clones in this sample may be carry-over from other donors' samples. The chain links TRBV5-4 to TRBJ2-3; 9 bases are shared with TRBD1. DNA for the CDR3: TGTGCCAGCAGCAGGACAGGGGTCACAGATACGCAGTATTTT. It translates to CASSRTGVTDTQYF.